These 22 T cell receptor beta chains came from one sample sequenced in a study of early T cells in non-severe SARS-CoV-2 infection. TCRdb used MiXCR to reprocess the 5' RACE reads, holding one entry per CDR3 protein. This sample has about 68,000 distinct CDR3 sequences, with 11% found just once. Input material: whole blood. The receptors come from an adult who was a healthcare worker with PCR-confirmed SARS-CoV-2 infection or an uninfected control (not recorded which).

This clonotype occurred a few times. This chain joins TRBV7-9 and TRBJ2-5; the D is unclear. Germline V gene data show CDR1 as SEHNR and CDR2 as FQNEAQ (reference sequence). V was trimmed by 0 bases and J by 5 bases, leaving 4 bases between them. CDR3 size: 12 residues. The CDR3 nucleotides read TGTGCCAGCAGCTTAGCGACCGAGACCCAGTACTTC. Encoded protein: CASSLATETQYF.

This chain's CDR3 is CASSSPGLAWYEQYF. Here the CDR3 DNA reads TGTGCCAGCAGCTCGCCGGGACTAGCGTGGTACGAGCAGTACTTC. This chain uses TRBV11-2 with TRBJ2-7, with 10 bases fitting TRBD2. The CDR3 has 15 residues. Germline CDR1 reads SGHAT; CDR2 reads FQNNGV. V gave up 4 bases and J gave up 4 bases; unmatched junction bases: 7. Combining the CDR3 with reference TRBV11-2 and TRBJ2-7 gives the whole variable domain EAGVAQSPRYKIIEKRQSVAFWCNPISGHATLYWYQQILGQGPKLLIQFQNNGVVDDSQLPKDRFSAERLKGVDSTLKIQPAKLEDSAVYLCASSSPGLAWYEQYFGPGTRLTVT.

The chain is built from TRBV28 and TRBJ2-4; 7 nucleotides line up with TRBD2. The CDR3 is 16 residues long. The V segment lost 3 bases and the J segment 1 base; nucleotides outside the gene matches: 6. Germline V gene lookup returns CDR1 MDHEN and CDR2 SYDVKM. CDR3 nucleotide sequence: TGTGCCAGCAGTTTTTATCAGCGGGGCGCCAAAAACATTCAGTACTTC. Protein product: CASSFYQRGAKNIQYF.

The J gene is TRBJ2-1, the V gene TRBV7-8; no clear D gene. CDR1 is SGHVS, CDR2 FQNEAQ, per germline. V was shortened by 1 base and J by 10 bases, with 8 bases between the two germline ends. There are 12 residues in the CDR3. The chain's CDR3 is CASSLVSREQFF. In DNA, the CDR3 is TGTGCCAGCAGCTTAGTTAGTCGAGAGCAGTTCTTC.

This clonotype has ten or more counts. The chain employs TRBV7-8 and TRBJ2-1, with 7 bases that match TRBD2. The CDR3 is 14 amino acids. Germline trimming cut 11 bases from V and 5 bases from J; bases unmatched to any gene: 12. CDR1 and CDR2 from the germline V gene are SGHVS and FQNEAQ. DNA for the CDR3: TGTGCCTCCCTTAGGACTAGGGTTGACAATGAGCAGTTCTTC. Amino acids: CASLRTRVDNEQFF.

For the CDR3, the DNA is TGTGCCAGCAGCTTAGGTATCACGGGAGGAACCGGGGAGCTGTTTTTT. Translation: CASSLGITGGTGELFF. V and J are TRBV7-9 and TRBJ2-2; 7 bases align to TRBD2. Losses at the gene ends were 1 base for V and 5 bases for J; bases not matched to a gene: 7. The CDR3 extends over 16 amino acids. CDR1 is SEHNR and CDR2 is FQNEAQ in the germline V gene (reference sequence).

This clonotype has ten or more counts. The J gene is TRBJ1-3, the V gene TRBV13; D remains unclear. V was shortened by 5 bases and J by 0 bases, with 5 bases between the two germline ends. CDR3 length: 13 residues. Germline V gives CDR1 PRHDT, CDR2 FYEKMQ (reference sequence). The CDR3 protein is CASSQSSGNTIYF. The CDR3 region has the DNA TGTGCCAGCAGCCAGAGCTCTGGAAACACCATATATTTT.

The rearrangement links TRBV9 to TRBJ1-1; D call uncertain. This CDR3 is built from 15 residues. From germline, CDR1 is SGDLS and CDR2 YYNGEE. The V and J ends lost 2 bases and 6 bases respectively, with 17 bases between them. Written as DNA, the CDR3 is TGTGCCAGCAGCGTTACCGGTACAGTGGTGGCTGAAGCTTTCTTT. Translated, it gives CASSVTGTVVAEAFF.

V is TRBV11-2 and J is TRBJ1-1; no clear D. CDR3 length equals 16 residues. Germline CDR1 and CDR2: SGHAT and FQNNGV. The V and J ends lost 1 base and 0 bases respectively, with 12 bases between them. The CDR3 protein is CASSLGASLLNTEAFF. CDR3 DNA sequence: TGTGCCAGCAGCTTAGGTGCCAGTCTCCTGAACACTGAAGCTTTCTTT.

The V and J genes are TRBV6-4 and TRBJ1-5; TRBD1 aligns across 7 bases. The trim removed 8 bases at V and 4 bases at J, leaving 14 bases unmatched. The CDR3 loop spans 16 amino acids. Germline V gives CDR1 MRHNA, CDR2 SNTAGT. The CDR3 here is CASPVSPGGSNQPQHF. As DNA, the CDR3 is TGTGCCAGCCCAGTGTCTCCAGGGGGATCGAATCAGCCCCAGCATTTT.

V and J are TRBV27 and TRBJ2-5; 9 bases match TRBD1. Germline assignment: CDR1 MNHEY and CDR2 SMNVEV (reference sequence). The CDR3 covers 15 residues. V lost 5 bases and J lost 5; bases outside the gene matches: 9. The CDR3 nucleotides are TGTGCCAGCAGTCCTAACAGGGGGCTAGTGGAGACCCAGTACTTC. Translated, it gives CASSPNRGLVETQYF.

This clonotype was recorded at least ten times. This chain joins TRBV7-2 and TRBJ2-5; 7 bases fit TRBD2. V lost 5 bases, J lost 7 bases, and 13 bases stayed unmatched. Germline V CDR1 and CDR2: SGHTA, FQGNSA. The CDR3 totals 15 residues. CDR3 nucleotides: TGTGCCAGCAGCCCCACCCCTAGCGGTTACTGGACCCAGTACTTC. It codes for CASSPTPSGYWTQYF.

This clonotype was detected only a few times. The chain employs TRBV20-1 and TRBJ2-7, with D maybe TRBD1 (6 bases). Trimming removed 5 bases at V and 7 bases at J, with 12 bases between. The germline gives CDR1 DFQATT, CDR2 SNEGSKA (reference sequence). The CDR3 contains 11 residues. The CDR3 sequence is CSASRQEEQYF. The CDR3 DNA sequence: TGCAGTGCTTCTCGACAGGAAGAGCAGTACTTC.

This clonotype came up a few times. The rearrangement joins TRBV28 to TRBJ2-1; maybe TRBD2 (5 bases). V lost 7 bases to trimming and J lost 4 bases, with 17 bases between them. The CDR3 spans 15 residues. Germline lookup yields CDR1 MDHEN and CDR2 SYDVKM. The CDR3 bases are TGTGCCAGCACCCAAACTAGTAACGGGTACAATGAGCAGTTCTTC. It codes for CASTQTSNGYNEQFF.

In DNA, the CDR3 is TGTGCCAGCAGCTTAGAGAGGAGCTCCTACGAGCAGTACTTC. It is translated as CASSLERSSYEQYF. The chain is built from TRBV7-2 and TRBJ2-7; D is ambiguous. CDR1 and CDR2 (germline): SGHTA, FQGNSA. V gave up 1 base and J gave up 0 bases, with 7 bases separating them. The CDR3 length is 14 residues.

The J gene is TRBJ2-7, the V gene TRBV7-9, with 7 bases aligning to TRBD2. V was pared by 1 base and J by 6 bases, with 0 bases of the junction left unmatched. The CDR3 length is 12 residues. Germline V gene data show CDR1 as SEHNR and CDR2 as FQNEAQ (reference sequence). The CDR3 region is CASSLGGGEQYF. The CDR3 nucleotides are TGTGCCAGCAGCTTAGGCGGGGGCGAGCAGTACTTC.

The V call is TRBV7-9, the J call TRBJ2-1; perhaps TRBD2 as D (5 bases). The CDR3 is made up of 12 amino acids. V lost 5 bases and J 7 bases, leaving 9 bases between the germline ends. The germline V gene has CDR1 SEHNR and CDR2 FQNEAQ (reference sequence). CDR3 protein: CASSRGYNEQFF. The CDR3 nucleotides read TGTGCCAGCAGCCGAGGGTATAATGAGCAGTTCTTC.

This clonotype was counted only a few times. The DNA of the CDR3 is TGTGCCAGCAGCTCTAACGGCTTGGTAGCAACCCGCGGGGAGCTGTTTTTT. Amino acids: CASSSNGLVATRGELFF. J is TRBJ2-2 and V is TRBV11-2; no definite D call. This CDR3 has 17 amino acids. Germline CDR1 and CDR2: SGHAT and FQNNGV. With 4 bases removed from V and 7 bases from J, the gap between germline ends came to 22 bases. Complete variable domain (other parts from reference TRBV11-2 and TRBJ2-2): EAGVAQSPRYKIIEKRQSVAFWCNPISGHATLYWYQQILGQGPKLLIQFQNNGVVDDSQLPKDRFSAERLKGVDSTLKIQPAKLEDSAVYLCASSSNGLVATRGELFFGEGSRLTVL.

This clonotype was detected only a few times. The chain links TRBV7-8 to TRBJ2-2, with D perhaps TRBD2 (6 bases). Trimming cost V 3 bases and J 3 bases, with 11 bases left between them. The V gene's germline CDR1 is SGHVS and CDR2 FQNEAQ. The CDR3 runs to 15 residues. The CDR3 spells CASSFRGGYTGELFF. In DNA form, the CDR3 reads TGTGCCAGCAGCTTTCGGGGAGGCTACACCGGGGAGCTGTTTTTT.

Many counts were recorded for this clonotype. V and J are TRBV2 and TRBJ2-7; D remains unclear. This CDR3 has 13 amino acids. Trimming left V 6 bases short and J 5 bases short, with 14 bases between. The V gene's germline CDR1 is SNHLY and CDR2 FYNNEI. The CDR3 loop reads CASRGYYNDEQYF. CDR3 sequence (DNA): TGTGCCAGCAGGGGATACTATAACGACGAGCAGTACTTC. Supplemented by reference TRBV2 and TRBJ2-7, the full variable domain reads EPEVTQTPSHQVTQMGQEVILRCVPISNHLYFYWYRQILGQKVEFLVSFYNNEISEKSEIFDDQFSVERPDGSNFTLKIRSTKLEDSAMYFCASRGYYNDEQYFGPGTRLTVT.

The chain combines TRBV15 with TRBJ2-3; TRBD1 aligns across 8 bases. Germline trimming cut 3 bases from V and 4 bases from J; bases unmatched to any gene: 3. CDR3 size: 14 residues. CDR1 and CDR2 (germline): LNHNV, YYDKDF (reference sequence). CDR3 DNA: TGTGCCACCAGCAGCAGGGGGCAGGCAGATACGCAGTATTTT. Protein: CATSSRGQADTQYF.

In this sample, this clonotype turned up many times. The chain uses TRBV7-9 and TRBJ2-7; D remains unclear. CDR3 length equals 12 residues. V lost 1 base and J lost 6, with 7 bases in between. CDR1 is SEHNR, CDR2 FQNEAQ, per germline (reference sequence). As DNA, the CDR3 is TGTGCCAGCAGCTTAGGGGGATCCGAGCAGTACTTC. Its translation is CASSLGGSEQYF.